The rows below give T cell receptor beta chains drawn from one sample of a study of cytomegalovirus exposure and HLA in healthy donors. The method was immunoSEQ multiplex PCR; TCRdb's version includes in-frame clones alone and lacks a portion of them. The data contain about 120,000 clones, approximately 78% of them singletons. The sequenced material came from PBMCs. These receptors were obtained from a young man in good health and CMV-seropositive. CDR3s include the opening cysteine and the closing phenylalanine or tryptophan. D genes are given only for firm matches. Clone size appears in some rows only: once, few, many, or a class for an expanded clone.

clone_size,d_call,v_call,j_call,cdr3_length,cdr3_aa,cdr3_nt
few,TRBD1,TRBV10-3,TRBJ1-2,14,CAISEPRAGGGYTF,TGTGCCATCAGTGAACCGCGGGCAGGGGGGGGCTACACCTTC
-,-,TRBV7-6,TRBJ1-1,15,CASSLVDGGAGSAFF,TGTGCCAGCAGCTTAGTAGATGGAGGGGCAGGGTCGGCTTTCTTT
-,-,TRBV9,TRBJ2-2,16,CASSVGRSAGTGELFF,TGTGCCAGCAGCGTAGGCAGGTCGGCCGGCACCGGGGAGCTGTTTTTT
-,TRBD2,TRBV4-3,TRBJ2-1,15,CASSQTSGRYNEQFF,TGCGCCAGCAGCCAAACTAGCGGGAGATACAATGAGCAGTTCTTC
-,TRBD1,TRBV7-2,TRBJ1-2,16,CASSLRVGAGGYGYTF,TGTGCCAGCAGCTTAAGGGTTGGAGCAGGGGGCTATGGCTACACCTTC
-,TRBD1,TRBV5-4,TRBJ2-1,13,CASSWDRGGEQFF,TGTGCCAGCAGCTGGGACAGGGGGGGTGAGCAGTTCTTC
-,TRBD2,TRBV7-3,TRBJ2-2,18,CASSLGAQGGSNTGELFF,TGTGCCAGCAGCTTAGGGGCCCAGGGCGGGAGTAACACCGGGGAGCTGTTTTTT
-,TRBD1,TRBV28,TRBJ1-2,14,CASSRLRRGRGYTF,TGTGCCAGCAGTCGCCTCCGCAGGGGGAGGGGCTACACCTTC
-,-,TRBV11-2,TRBJ1-3,14,CASRITGRGNTIYF,TGTGCCAGCAGGATAACAGGGCGAGGAAACACCATATATTTT
-,-,TRBV15,TRBJ2-2,13,CATSRDGYRELFF,TGTGCCACCAGCAGAGACGGGTATAGGGAGCTGTTTTTT
-,-,TRBV7-9,TRBJ1-1,14,CASSLSRLNTEAFF,TGTGCCAGCAGCTTGTCCCGGTTGAACACTGAAGCTTTCTTT